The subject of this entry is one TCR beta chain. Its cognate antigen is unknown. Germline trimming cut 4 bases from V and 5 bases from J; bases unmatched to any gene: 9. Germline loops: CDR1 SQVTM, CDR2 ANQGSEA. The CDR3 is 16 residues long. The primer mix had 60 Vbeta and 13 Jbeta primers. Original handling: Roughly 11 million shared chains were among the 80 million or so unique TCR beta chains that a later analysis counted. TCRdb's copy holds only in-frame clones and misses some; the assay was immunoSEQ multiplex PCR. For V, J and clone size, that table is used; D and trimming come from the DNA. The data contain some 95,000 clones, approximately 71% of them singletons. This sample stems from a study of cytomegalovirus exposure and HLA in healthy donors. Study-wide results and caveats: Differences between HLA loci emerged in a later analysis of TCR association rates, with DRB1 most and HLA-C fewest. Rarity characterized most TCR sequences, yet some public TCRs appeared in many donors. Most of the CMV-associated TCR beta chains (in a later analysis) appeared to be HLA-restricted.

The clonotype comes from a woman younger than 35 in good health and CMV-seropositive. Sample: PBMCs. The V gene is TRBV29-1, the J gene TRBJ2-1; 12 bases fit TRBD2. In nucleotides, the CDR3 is TGCAGCGTTGGTTACTTCGGACTAGCGGGGAACAATGAGCAGTTCTTC. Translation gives CSVGYFGLAGNNEQFF.